The text below deals with one TCR beta chain. CDR1 and CDR2 from the germline V gene are MNHEY and SVGAGI. Trimming left V 4 bases short and J 0 bases short, with 13 bases between. The CDR3 is made up of 16 amino acids. The data are from a study of blood T cell repertoires in COVID-19. Per the original data handling: It was from reference gene primer amplification that nucleated cell counts were estimated. Generated by immunoSEQ multiplex PCR, the TCRdb table keeps only in-frame clones and is missing some. V and J calls and clone size are those listed in that table; D and trimming were worked out from the DNA. The sample lists around 50,000 clones, over 75% occurring once.

The chain combines TRBV6-5 with TRBJ1-3; D is possibly TRBD1 (6 bases). The source is an elderly man with COVID-19, enrolled during active disease. The source material was peripheral blood. CDR3 sequence: CASSSGQTYSGNTIYF. As DNA, the CDR3 is TGTGCCAGCAGTTCCGGACAGACGTACTCTGGAAACACCATATATTTT.